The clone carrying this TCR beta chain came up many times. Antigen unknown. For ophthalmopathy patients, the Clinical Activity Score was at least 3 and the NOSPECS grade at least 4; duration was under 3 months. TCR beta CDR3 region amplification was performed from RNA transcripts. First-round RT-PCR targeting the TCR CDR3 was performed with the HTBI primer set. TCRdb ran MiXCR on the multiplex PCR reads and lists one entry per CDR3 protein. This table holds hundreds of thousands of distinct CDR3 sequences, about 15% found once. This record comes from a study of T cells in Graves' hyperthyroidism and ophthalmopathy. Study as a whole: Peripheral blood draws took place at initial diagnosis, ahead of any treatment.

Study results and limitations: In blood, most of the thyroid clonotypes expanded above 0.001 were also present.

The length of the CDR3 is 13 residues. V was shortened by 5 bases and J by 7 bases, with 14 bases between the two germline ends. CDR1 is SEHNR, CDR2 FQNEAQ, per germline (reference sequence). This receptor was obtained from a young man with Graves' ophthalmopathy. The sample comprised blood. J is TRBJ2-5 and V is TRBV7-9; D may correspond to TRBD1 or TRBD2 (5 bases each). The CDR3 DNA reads TGTGCCAGCAGCCCCGACGGGGCGGGGACCCAGTACTTC. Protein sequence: CASSPDGAGTQYF.